This T cell receptor beta chain was obtained from a study of shared clonotypes between healthy human individuals. For the study at large: Those who served as donors were a couple of women and a few men between the ages of 18 and 49.

The method was immunoSEQ multiplex PCR; TCRdb's version includes in-frame clones alone and lacks a portion of them. The top ten clones hold 0.1% to 0.15% of a sample with about 2 million clones, roughly 95% of them seen once. The authors divided CD4+ cells into CD45RA+ naive and CD45RA-negative memory subsets. To note about this clone: Antigen: not known.

General study results and limits: Having only a few donors restricted how much genetic and exposure-history diversity was captured. Sharing across four donors was seen in 4% to 6.5% of naive CD4 clonotypes.

The ends were cut back, 7 bases at V and 5 bases at J, with 15 bases in the middle. Germline lookup yields CDR1 MNHNY and CDR2 SVGAGI (reference sequence). This CDR3 has 13 residues. The chain uses TRBV6-6 and TRBJ2-7; TRBD1 or TRBD2 may be the D gene (5 bases each). This TCR derives from a young man in good health. The sequencing sample was made of naive CD4+ T cells sorted from blood. Subset noted: CD45RA+ positively selected. The CDR3 is CASTRGVRDEQYF. As DNA, the CDR3 is TGTGCCAGCACCAGAGGGGTGAGGGACGAGCAGTACTTC.